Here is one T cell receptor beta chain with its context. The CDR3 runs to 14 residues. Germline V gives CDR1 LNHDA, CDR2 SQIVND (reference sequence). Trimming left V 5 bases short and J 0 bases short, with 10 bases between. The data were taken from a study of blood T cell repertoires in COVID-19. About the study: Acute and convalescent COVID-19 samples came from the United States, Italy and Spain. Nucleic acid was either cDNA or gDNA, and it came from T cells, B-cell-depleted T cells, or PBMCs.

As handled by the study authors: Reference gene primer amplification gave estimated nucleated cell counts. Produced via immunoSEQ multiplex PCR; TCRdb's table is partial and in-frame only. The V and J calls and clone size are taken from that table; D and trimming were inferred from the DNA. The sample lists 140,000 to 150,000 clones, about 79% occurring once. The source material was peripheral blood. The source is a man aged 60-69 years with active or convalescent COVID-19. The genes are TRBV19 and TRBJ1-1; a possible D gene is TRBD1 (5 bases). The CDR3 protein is CASSSQGLNTEAFF. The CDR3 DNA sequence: TGTGCCAGTAGTTCCCAGGGTTTGAACACTGAAGCTTTCTTT.